This paragraph covers one T cell receptor (beta chain) sequence. Treatment described: 15 to 20 received Ad26.COV2.S at low or high dose, single or two shots; about 5 received placebo; per-sample allocation not given. Sampling occurred on day 63 after the first vaccine or placebo injection. The CDR3 is 14 residues long. CDR1 is LNHDA, CDR2 SQIVND, per germline (reference sequence). V lost 2 bases to trimming and J lost 5 bases, with 12 bases between them. This record comes from a study of Ad26.COV2.S vaccination and SARS-CoV-2 variants. Profiled with immunoSEQ multiplex PCR; TCRdb holds only in-frame clones, not every one. This sample carries about 410,000 clones, around nine tenths of them seen once, and the ten largest clones take roughly 3%.

This chain connects TRBV19 to TRBJ1-1; D not certain. This sequence was found in a person between 18 and 65 years old who received the Ad26.COV2.S COVID-19 vaccine or a placebo. Specimen: peripheral blood, collected in a trial of Ad26.COV2.S vaccine versus placebo. The CDR3 spells CASSIHTSGTEAFF. Written as DNA, the CDR3 is TGTGCCAGTAGTATACACACTAGTGGGACTGAAGCTTTCTTT.